The 9 T cell receptor beta chains given below trace back to one sample, sequenced in a study of shared clonotypes between healthy human individuals. Method: immunoSEQ multiplex PCR; TCRdb's copy keeps in-frame clones and lacks some. This table holds some 2.3 million clones, about 92% found once. Sequencing was carried out using naive CD4+ T cells from PBMCs. Subset reported: CD45RA+ positively selected. The receptors originated from a man aged 18 to 35 in good health. Some clones in this sample may be carry-over from other donors' samples.

This clone has only one observation. V is TRBV30 and J is TRBJ2-5; 10 bases align to TRBD1. With 4 bases clipped from V and 3 bases from J, the junction kept 5 bases outside the gene matches. Germline CDR1 GTSNPN, CDR2 SVGIG (reference sequence). CDR3 length: 14 residues. The CDR3 DNA follows: TGTGCCTGGAACCCCGGGACAGGGGAAGAGACCCAGTACTTC. Residues: CAWNPGTGEETQYF.

The gene calls are TRBV13 and TRBJ1-2; D gene ambiguous. The V end was cut by 0 bases, the J end by 4 bases, with 12 bases between. Germline V CDR1 and CDR2: PRHDT, FYEKMQ (reference sequence). The CDR3 totals 15 residues. CDR3 sequence (DNA): TGTGCCAGCAGCTTAGGCGGCGGCGTCCTCTATGGCTACACCTTC. Translation: CASSLGGGVLYGYTF.

The CDR3: CAWSVSTGTSTDTQYF. The CDR3 bases are TGTGCCTGGAGTGTATCGACAGGGACTAGCACAGATACGCAGTATTTT. The V and J genes are TRBV30 and TRBJ2-3; perhaps TRBD1 as D (7 bases). V gave up 0 bases and J gave up 0 bases, with 13 bases separating them. Germline V lookup: CDR1 GTSNPN, CDR2 SVGIG (reference sequence). This CDR3 has 16 amino acids.

The chain joins TRBV30 to TRBJ1-6; D uncertain. Germline V CDR1 and CDR2: GTSNPN, SVGIG (reference sequence). CDR3 length: 14 residues. Deletions cut 0 bases from V and 10 bases from J, with 13 bases between. CDR3 amino acids: CAWSVQGLGSPLHF. Here the CDR3 DNA reads TGTGCCTGGAGTGTACAAGGGCTGGGATCACCCCTCCACTTT.

The V gene is TRBV18, the J gene TRBJ2-1, with 9 positions matching TRBD1. CDR1 is KGHSH, CDR2 LQKENI, per germline. The CDR3 is 15 residues long. V dropped 0 bases and J dropped 10; count of bases not matched to a gene: 7. The CDR3 here is CASSPPGQGGGEQFF. CDR3 nucleotides: TGTGCCAGCTCACCACCGGGACAGGGAGGCGGGGAGCAGTTCTTC.

The chain employs TRBV9 and TRBJ2-2, with unresolved D. V gave up 4 bases and J gave up 6 bases, with 16 bases separating them. Germline CDR1 SGDLS, CDR2 YYNGEE. The CDR3 totals 15 residues. The CDR3 DNA follows: TGTGCCAGCAGCCCGTCCGTGGCCCTTGCCGGGGAGCTGTTTTTT. Encoded protein: CASSPSVALAGELFF.

The table lists this clone with a count of one. The gene calls are TRBV7-8 and TRBJ2-7; D may be TRBD2 (6 bases). The CDR3 spans 16 residues. The V gene lost 4 bases and the J gene lost 0 bases, with 16 bases spanning the gap. Germline values: CDR1 SGHVS, CDR2 FQNEAQ. CDR3 residues: CASSSRTNSPSYEQYF. CDR3 bases: TGTGCCAGCAGCTCGCGGACTAACTCTCCCTCCTACGAGCAGTACTTC.

The chain joins TRBV12-5 to TRBJ1-1, with D uncertain. Germline V gene lookup returns CDR1 LGHNT and CDR2 FRNRAP. Trimming shortened V by 2 bases and J by 6 bases, and 7 bases separated the two germline ends. CDR3 length: 12 amino acids. Written as DNA, the CDR3 is TGTGCTAGTGGTTTGTTTGGGGCTGAAGCTTTCTTT. Translation gives CASGLFGAEAFF.

A single count supports this clone. This sample includes further DNA sequences coding for the same CDR3. This rearrangement joins TRBV14 to TRBJ1-3; D is uncertain. The germline gives CDR1 SGHDN, CDR2 FVKESK. This CDR3 has 12 amino acids. Deletions cut 1 base from V and 4 bases from J, with 2 bases between. This chain's CDR3 is CASSQVGNTIYF. The DNA of the CDR3 is TGTGCCAGCAGCCAAGTAGGAAACACCATATATTTT.